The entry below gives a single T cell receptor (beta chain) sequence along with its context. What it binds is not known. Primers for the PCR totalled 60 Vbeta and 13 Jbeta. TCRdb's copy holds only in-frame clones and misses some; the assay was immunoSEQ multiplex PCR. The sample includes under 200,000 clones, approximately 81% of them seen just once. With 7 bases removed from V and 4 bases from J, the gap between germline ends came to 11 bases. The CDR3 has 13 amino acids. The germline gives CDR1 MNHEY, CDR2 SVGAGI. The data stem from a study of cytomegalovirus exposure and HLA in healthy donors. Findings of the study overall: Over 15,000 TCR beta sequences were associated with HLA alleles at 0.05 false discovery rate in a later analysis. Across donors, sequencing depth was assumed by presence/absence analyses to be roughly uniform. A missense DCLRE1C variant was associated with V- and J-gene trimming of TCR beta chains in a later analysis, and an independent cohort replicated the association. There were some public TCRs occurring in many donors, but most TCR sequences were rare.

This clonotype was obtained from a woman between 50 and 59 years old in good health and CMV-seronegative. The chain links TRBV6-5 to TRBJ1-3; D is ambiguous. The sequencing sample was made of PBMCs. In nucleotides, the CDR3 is TGTGCCAGCACCTCTGGAGGAGGAAACACCATATATTTT. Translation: CASTSGGGNTIYF.